This TCR beta chain was sequenced in a study of tumor T cells in aggressive B-cell lymphoma. Assay: immunoSEQ multiplex PCR; the TCRdb copy retains only in-frame clones and omits some. The data show 1,700 or so clones, with roughly 90% seen just once and around 6.7% held by the top ten. The V gene's germline CDR1 is SNHLY and CDR2 FYNNEI. There are 17 residues in the CDR3. V shed 4 bases, J shed 4 bases, and the junction held 9 bases outside the gene matches. Sample: tumor tissue. The V call is TRBV2, the J call TRBJ2-7, with 14 bases that match TRBD2. This sequence was found in an adult with diffuse large B cell lymphoma. This chain's CDR3 is CASSGSLTSGGGYEQYF. The CDR3 bases are TGTGCCAGCAGTGGATCCTTGACTAGCGGGGGGGGGTACGAGCAGTACTTC.